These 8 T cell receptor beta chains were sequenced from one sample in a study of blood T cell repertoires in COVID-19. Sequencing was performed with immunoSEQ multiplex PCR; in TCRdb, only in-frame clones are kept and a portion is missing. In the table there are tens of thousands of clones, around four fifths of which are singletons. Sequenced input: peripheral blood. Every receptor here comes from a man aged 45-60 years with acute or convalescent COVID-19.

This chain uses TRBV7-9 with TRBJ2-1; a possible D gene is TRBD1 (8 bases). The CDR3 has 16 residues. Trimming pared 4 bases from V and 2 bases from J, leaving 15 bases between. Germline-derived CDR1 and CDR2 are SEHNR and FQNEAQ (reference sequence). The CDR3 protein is CASSSEAGQAYNEQFF. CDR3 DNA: TGTGCCAGCAGCTCCGAAGCGGGACAGGCCTACAATGAGCAGTTCTTC.

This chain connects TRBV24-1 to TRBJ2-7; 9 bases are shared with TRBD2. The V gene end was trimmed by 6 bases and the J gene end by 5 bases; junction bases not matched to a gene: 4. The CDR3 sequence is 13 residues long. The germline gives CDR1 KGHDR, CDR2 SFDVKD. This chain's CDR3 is CATSPSGTDEQYF. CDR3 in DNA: TGTGCCACCAGTCCTAGCGGGACCGACGAGCAGTACTTC.

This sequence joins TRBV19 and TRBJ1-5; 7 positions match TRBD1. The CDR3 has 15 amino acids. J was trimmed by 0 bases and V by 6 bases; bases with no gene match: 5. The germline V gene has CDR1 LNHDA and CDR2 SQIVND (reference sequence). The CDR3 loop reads CASRDDRVSNQPQHF. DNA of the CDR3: TGTGCCAGTAGAGATGACAGGGTTAGCAATCAGCCCCAGCATTTT.

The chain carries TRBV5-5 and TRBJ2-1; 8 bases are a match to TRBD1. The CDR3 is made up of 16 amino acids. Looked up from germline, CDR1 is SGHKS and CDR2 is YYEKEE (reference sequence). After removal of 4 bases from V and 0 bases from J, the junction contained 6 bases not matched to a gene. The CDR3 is CASSPGQVSSYNEQFF. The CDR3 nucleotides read TGTGCCAGCAGCCCGGGACAGGTGAGCTCCTACAATGAGCAGTTCTTC.

The CDR3 DNA follows: TGTGCCTGGACTTCGGGTAACCAGCCCCAGCATTTT. This codes for CAWTSGNQPQHF. The chain carries TRBV30 and TRBJ1-5; D gene unclear. This CDR3 spans 12 amino acids. Trimming took 4 bases from V and 7 from J, leaving 11 bases between them. From germline, CDR1 is GTSNPN and CDR2 SVGIG (reference sequence).

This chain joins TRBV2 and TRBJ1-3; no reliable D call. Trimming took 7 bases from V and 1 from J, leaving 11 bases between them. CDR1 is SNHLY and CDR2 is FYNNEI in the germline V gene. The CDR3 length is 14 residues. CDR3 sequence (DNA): TGTGCCAGCAAGAGGAGCGGGTCTGGAAACACCATATATTTT. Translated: CASKRSGSGNTIYF.

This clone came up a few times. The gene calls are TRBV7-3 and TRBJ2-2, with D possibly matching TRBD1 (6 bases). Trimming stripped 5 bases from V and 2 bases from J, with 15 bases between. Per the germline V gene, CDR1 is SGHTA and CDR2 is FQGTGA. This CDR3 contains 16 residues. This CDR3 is CASSLTGTLNTGELFF. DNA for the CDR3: TGTGCCAGCAGCCTCACCGGGACACTCAACACCGGGGAGCTGTTTTTT.

CDR3 bases: TGTGCCAGCGCATCCACAGGGGCAGATACGCAGTATTTT. Protein: CASASTGADTQYF. The genes are TRBV25-1 and TRBJ2-3, with TRBD1 matching over 7 bases. The CDR3 has 13 amino acids. Germline trimming cut 8 bases from V and 4 bases from J; bases unmatched to any gene: 6. Germline lookup yields CDR1 MGHDK and CDR2 SYGVNS. Supplemented by reference TRBV25-1 and TRBJ2-3, the full variable domain reads EADIYQTPRYLVIGTGKKITLECSQTMGHDKMYWYQQDPGMELHLIHYSYGVNSTEKGDLSSESTVSRIRTEHFPLTLESARPSHTSQYLCASASTGADTQYFGPGTRLTVL.